A selection of T cell receptor beta chains follows, all from one sample in a study of blood T cell repertoires in COVID-19. Here immunoSEQ multiplex PCR was the method, and the copy in TCRdb shows in-frame clones only, minus some. The table includes roughly 40,000 clones, approximately 80% detected once. The material sequenced was peripheral blood. All receptors come from a man in his sixties or seventies with acute or convalescent COVID-19. CDR3s include the opening cysteine and the closing phenylalanine or tryptophan. A D gene is named only where the DNA matches it firmly. Some rows mark clone size as missing; the rest say once, few, many or name a class of expanded clone.

cdr3_aa	cdr3_nt	v_call	cdr3_length	j_call	clone_size	d_call
CASSSGGSQETQYF	TGTGCCAGCAGTTCTGGCGGGTCCCAAGAGACCCAGTACTTC	TRBV5-4	14	TRBJ2-5	-	-
CASSMAPEPYGYTF	TGTGCCAGTAGTATGGCACCGGAGCCCTATGGCTACACCTTC	TRBV19	14	TRBJ1-2	-	-
CASSRGGRNTEAFF	TGTGCCAGCAGCCGAGGCGGCCGGAACACTGAAGCTTTCTTT	TRBV4-2	14	TRBJ1-1	-	-
CASSPPGGPYGYTF	TGTGCCAGCTCACCACCGGGGGGGCCCTATGGCTACACCTTC	TRBV18	14	TRBJ1-2	-	-
CASTLGQLTGELFF	TGTGCCAGCACCCTGGGGCAGCTCACCGGGGAGCTGTTTTTT	TRBV6-6	14	TRBJ2-2	-	-
CASSHNNYGYTF	TGTGCCAGCTCACACAATAACTATGGCTACACCTTC	TRBV18	12	TRBJ1-2	-	-
CASSRGLAANTGELFF	TGTGCCAGCAGTAGGGGACTAGCGGCGAACACCGGGGAGCTGTTTTTT	TRBV6-6	16	TRBJ2-2	few	TRBD2
CATSRDISIAREKLFF	TGTGCCACCAGCAGAGATATCTCTATCGCGCGGGAAAAACTGTTTTTT	TRBV15	16	TRBJ1-4	-	-
CASSWTSEETQYF	TGTGCCAGCAGCTGGACTAGCGAAGAGACCCAGTACTTC	TRBV11-3	13	TRBJ2-5	-	TRBD2
CASSVDLGGGFYNEQFF	TGTGCCAGCAGCGTAGACCTTGGGGGAGGCTTCTACAATGAGCAGTTCTTC	TRBV9	17	TRBJ2-1	few	-
CASSLGQGNTGELFF	TGTGCCAGCTCACTGGGACAGGGGAACACCGGGGAGCTGTTTTTT	TRBV18	15	TRBJ2-2	-	TRBD1
CASSYTGGREQYF	TGTGCCAGCAGTTATACAGGGGGCCGCGAGCAGTACTTC	TRBV6-5	13	TRBJ2-7	-	TRBD1
CAGRTGNTEAFF	TGTGCCGGGAGGACAGGGAACACTGAAGCTTTCTTT	TRBV19	12	TRBJ1-1	once	TRBD1
CASTLTALDGNTIYF	TGTGCCAGCACCCTGACTGCTCTGGATGGAAACACCATATATTTT	TRBV7-2	15	TRBJ1-3	once	-
CASRVTGGGNQPQHF	TGCGCCAGCAGAGTGACAGGGGGCGGGAATCAGCCCCAGCATTTT	TRBV5-1	15	TRBJ1-5	-	TRBD1
CATSRDLDDGLAGRETQYF	TGTGCCACCAGCAGAGATCTCGATGATGGACTAGCGGGGAGAGAGACCCAGTACTTC	TRBV15	19	TRBJ2-5	-	TRBD2
CASSSGTRGAFF	TGTGCCAGCAGCTCTGGGACTAGGGGGGCTTTCTTT	TRBV12-3/TRBV12-4	12	TRBJ1-1	-	-
CSAKAGTHTGELFF	TGCAGCGCTAAGGCCGGGACACACACCGGGGAGCTGTTTTTT	TRBV29-1	14	TRBJ2-2	-	-
CASSQFRPGLAGGRAETQYF	TGTGCCAGCAGCCAATTTCGGCCGGGACTAGCGGGGGGGCGAGCAGAGACCCAGTACTTC	TRBV6-6	20	TRBJ2-5	-	TRBD2
CASSEMGQILAKNIQYF	TGTGCCAGCAGTGAAATGGGCCAGATCCTAGCCAAAAACATTCAGTACTTC	TRBV2	17	TRBJ2-4	-	-
CASSMVPGAEAFF	TGTGCCAGTAGTATGGTTCCGGGAGCTGAAGCTTTCTTT	TRBV19	13	TRBJ1-1	-	-
CASTPQGHYGYTF	TGTGCCAGCACCCCGCAGGGGCACTATGGCTACACCTTC	TRBV5-6	13	TRBJ1-2	-	-
CASSQGGGQETQYF	TGCGCCAGCAGCCAAGGTGGCGGACAAGAGACCCAGTACTTC	TRBV4-3	14	TRBJ2-5	-	-
CASSFIGQGAYANYGYTF	TGTGCCAGCAGTTTCATCGGACAGGGGGCGTACGCTAACTATGGCTACACCTTC	TRBV27	18	TRBJ1-2	-	TRBD1
CASSLTGTPSAKLFF	TGCGCCAGCAGCCTCACCGGGACACCCTCGGCAAAACTGTTTTTT	TRBV4-3	15	TRBJ1-4	-	-
CASTLAAGGQSGELFF	TGTGCCAGCACCCTCGCTGCGGGGGGGCAGAGCGGGGAGCTGTTTTTT	TRBV28	16	TRBJ2-2	-	TRBD2
CASSLTERTAEAFF	TGTGCCAGCAGCCTGACAGAAAGGACGGCTGAAGCTTTCTTT	TRBV27	14	TRBJ1-1	-	-
CASSQGGRVGELFF	TGTGCCAGCAGCCAAGGTGGTCGGGTCGGGGAGCTGTTTTTT	TRBV4-2	14	TRBJ2-2	once	-
CASSLYQGHQPQHF	TGTGCCAGTAGTTTATATCAGGGGCACCAGCCCCAGCATTTT	TRBV19	14	TRBJ1-5	-	-
CASSGAGTGETQYF	TGTGCCAGCAGTGGAGCGGGGACGGGGGAGACCCAGTACTTC	TRBV27	14	TRBJ2-5	-	TRBD2
CASSSGQGIVSPLHF	TGCGCCAGCAGCTCGGGACAGGGGATTGTTTCACCCCTCCACTTT	TRBV5-1	15	TRBJ1-6	-	TRBD1
CASSWTVLDGGTTNEKLFF	TGTGCCAGCAGTTGGACGGTCTTGGACGGGGGGACAACTAATGAAAAACTGTTTTTT	TRBV6-2/TRBV6-3	19	TRBJ1-4	-	-
CASSESGTGLSAFF	TGTGCCAGCAGTGAATCCGGGACAGGGTTGTCGGCTTTCTTT	TRBV6-1	14	TRBJ1-1	-	TRBD1
CASSLGGGNQPQHF	TGTGCCAGCAGCTTAGGGGGAGGCAATCAGCCCCAGCATTTT	TRBV7-9	14	TRBJ1-5	once	-
CATSDPDRVGQPQHF	TGTGCCACCAGTGACCCGGACAGGGTCGGGCAGCCCCAGCATTTT	TRBV24-1	15	TRBJ1-5	few	TRBD1
CASSAITGGRGYTF	TGTGCCAGCAGTGCAATTACAGGGGGCAGAGGCTACACCTTC	TRBV2	14	TRBJ1-2	-	TRBD1
CASSLNAMNTEAFF	TGTGCCAGCTCCCTAAACGCGATGAACACTGAAGCTTTCTTT	TRBV18	14	TRBJ1-1	few	-
CASRETGYSNQPQHF	TGTGCCAGCAGGGAGACAGGGTATAGCAATCAGCCCCAGCATTTT	TRBV27	15	TRBJ1-5	-	TRBD1
CASSLVGAEAPQHF	TGTGCCAGCAGCTTGGTAGGGGCCGAGGCGCCCCAGCATTTT	TRBV5-5	14	TRBJ1-5	once	-
CASSLRQGAGVTNEKLFF	TGTGCCAGCAGCCTCCGACAGGGGGCAGGAGTAACTAATGAAAAACTGTTTTTT	TRBV5-4	18	TRBJ1-4	-	TRBD1
CASTPGGYYGYTF	TGTGCCAGCACCCCGGGGGGGTACTATGGCTACACCTTC	TRBV12-3/TRBV12-4	13	TRBJ1-2	once	-
CASSQSGQGARSPLHF	TGTGCCAGCAGCCAATCCGGACAGGGGGCGAGATCACCCCTCCACTTT	TRBV16	16	TRBJ1-6	-	TRBD1
CASSGGTSGTSTDTQYF	TGTGCCAGCAGCGGGGGGACTAGCGGTACTAGCACAGATACGCAGTATTTT	TRBV9	17	TRBJ2-3	-	TRBD2
CASSLDLQGVGYTF	TGCGCCAGCAGCTTGGACCTACAGGGTGTTGGCTACACCTTC	TRBV5-1	14	TRBJ1-2	-	-
CASRLRGLYGYTF	TGTGCCAGCAGACTCAGGGGCCTCTATGGCTACACCTTC	TRBV6-5	13	TRBJ1-2	-	-
CASSQGPGQPQHF	TGTGCCAGCAGCCAGGGGCCCGGGCAGCCCCAGCATTTT	TRBV27	13	TRBJ1-5	-	-
CASSGRTSNQPQHF	TGTGCCAGCTCCGGGAGGACCAGCAATCAGCCCCAGCATTTT	TRBV18	14	TRBJ1-5	-	-
CASSLRFDEKLFF	TGTGCCAGCAGTTTGAGGTTCGACGAAAAACTGTTTTTT	TRBV12-3/TRBV12-4	13	TRBJ1-4	-	-
CASSLVTGANTPLHF	TGTGCCAGCAGCTTAGTGACCGGAGCTAATACACCCCTCCACTTT	TRBV7-2	15	TRBJ1-6	-	-
CASSQRSGYTF	TGTGCCAGTTCGCAGCGTTCTGGCTACACCTTC	TRBV19	11	TRBJ1-2	once	-
CASSPKAGKTFRSTEAFF	TGTGCCAGCAGCCCAAAGGCGGGGAAAACATTCAGGTCGACTGAAGCTTTCTTT	TRBV2	18	TRBJ1-1	few	-
CATSDPAGDTGELFF	TGTGCCACCAGTGATCCTGCAGGGGACACCGGGGAGCTGTTTTTT	TRBV24-1	15	TRBJ2-2	-	-
CASSTGTGPYYEQYF	TGTGCCAGTAGTACCGGGACAGGGCCATACTACGAGCAGTACTTC	TRBV19	15	TRBJ2-7	-	TRBD1
CASSLFGQGTAGELFF	TGTGCCAGCAGCTTGTTTGGACAGGGTACGGCCGGGGAGCTGTTTTTT	TRBV7-2	16	TRBJ2-2	-	TRBD1
CASSMTGGGTEAFF	TGTGCCAGCAGCATGACAGGGGGTGGCACTGAAGCTTTCTTT	TRBV25-1	14	TRBJ1-1	few	TRBD1
CASSLDRGRTEAFF	TGTGCCAGCAGCTTGGACAGGGGGAGAACTGAAGCTTTCTTT	TRBV7-8	14	TRBJ1-1	-	TRBD1
CAVRTGGSANYGYTF	TGTGCCGTCCGGACAGGGGGGTCAGCTAACTATGGCTACACCTTC	TRBV19	15	TRBJ1-2	-	TRBD1